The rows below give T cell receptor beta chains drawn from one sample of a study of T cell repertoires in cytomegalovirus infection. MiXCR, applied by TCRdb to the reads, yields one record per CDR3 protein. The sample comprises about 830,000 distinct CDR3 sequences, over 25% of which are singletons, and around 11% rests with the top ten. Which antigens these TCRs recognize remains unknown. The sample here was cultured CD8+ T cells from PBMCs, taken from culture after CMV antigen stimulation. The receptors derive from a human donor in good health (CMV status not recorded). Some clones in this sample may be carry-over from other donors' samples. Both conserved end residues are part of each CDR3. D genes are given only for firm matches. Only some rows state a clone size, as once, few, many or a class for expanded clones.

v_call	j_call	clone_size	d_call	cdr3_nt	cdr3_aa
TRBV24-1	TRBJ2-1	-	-	TGTGCCACCAGTGATTATCCTGGCGACTACAATGAGCAGTTCTTC	CATSDYPGDYNEQFF
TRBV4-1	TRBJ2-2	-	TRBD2	TGCGCCAGCAGCCCTCCCGGGACTAGCCAACCGAACACCGGGGAGCTGTTTTTT	CASSPPGTSQPNTGELFF
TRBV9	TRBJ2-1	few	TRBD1	TGTGCCAGCAGCGTTGGGACAGGGGGTAGGTATGAGCAGTTCTTC	CASSVGTGGRYEQFF
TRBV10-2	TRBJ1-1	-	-	TGCGCCAGCAGTGAGTGGTTTTCTAACACTGAAGCTTTCTTT	CASSEWFSNTEAFF
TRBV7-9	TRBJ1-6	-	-	TGTGCCAGCAGGCCACAGGGTTCTAATTCACCCCTCCACTTT	CASRPQGSNSPLHF
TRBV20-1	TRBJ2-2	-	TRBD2	TGCAGTGCGGCGGGGGGGAGGGTCACCGGGGAGCTGTTTTTT	CSAAGGRVTGELFF
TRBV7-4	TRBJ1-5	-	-	TGTGCCAGCAGCTTAGGGGGACTTAATGGGCAGAGCAATCAGCCCCAGCATTTT	CASSLGGLNGQSNQPQHF
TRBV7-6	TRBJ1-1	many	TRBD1	TGTGCCAGCACCCCCAAACCCGGGACAGCGAACACTGAAGCTTTCTTT	CASTPKPGTANTEAFF
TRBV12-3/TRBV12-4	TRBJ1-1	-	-	TGTGCCAGCAGTTTCGGGGGTAGTAGCTGGTCAGAGTTGAACACTGAATCTTTCTTT	CASSFGGSSWSELNTESFF
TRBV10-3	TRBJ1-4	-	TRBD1	TGTGCCATCAGCCCCGGGACAGGGGGTGAAAAACTGTTTTTT	CAISPGTGGEKLFF
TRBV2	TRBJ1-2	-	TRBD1	TGTGCCAGCAGGAGACAGGGGCGAGGCTATGGCTACACCTTC	CASRRQGRGYGYTF
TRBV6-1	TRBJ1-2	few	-	TGTGCCAGCAGTACGTTCCGGGGGGACTATGGCTACACCTTC	CASSTFRGDYGYTF
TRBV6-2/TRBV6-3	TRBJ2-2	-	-	TGTGCCAGCACCGACCCGGATCTTGTCAGTCAGCCCGGGGAGCTGTTTTTT	CASTDPDLVSQPGELFF
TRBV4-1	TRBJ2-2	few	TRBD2	TGCGCCAGCAGCCAAGATTCCGGCCTAGCGGGGGCCGGGGAGCTGTTTTTT	CASSQDSGLAGAGELFF
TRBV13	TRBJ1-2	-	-	TGTGCCAGCAGCTTGTGGGGCACCGGGTCGAACTATGGCTACACCTTC	CASSLWGTGSNYGYTF
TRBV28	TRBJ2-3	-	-	TGTGCCAGCGAGGGGGCGGGGGGATTCACAGATACGCAGTATTTT	CASEGAGGFTDTQYF
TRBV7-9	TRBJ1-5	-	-	TGTGCCAGCAGCTACCATACAGGAGGTCCCAATCAGCCCCAGCATTTT	CASSYHTGGPNQPQHF
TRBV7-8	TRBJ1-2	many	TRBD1	TGTGCCAGCAGCTTACCAAGACAGGGTGAGGGAGTGGATGGCTACACCTTC	CASSLPRQGEGVDGYTF
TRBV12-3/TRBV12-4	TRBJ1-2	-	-	TGTGCCAGCAGTTTCTCCCTTGGCTACACCTTC	CASSFSLGYTF
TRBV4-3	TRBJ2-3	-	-	TGCGCCAGCAGCTCCGGGCCCAGGGCGCAGTATTTT	CASSSGPRAQYF
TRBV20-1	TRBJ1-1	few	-	TGCAGTGCTTCTGCCCTTGGCACTGAAGCTTTCTTT	CSASALGTEAFF
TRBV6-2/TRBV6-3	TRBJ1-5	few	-	TGTGCCTGCGGGCGGTATAGCAATCAGCCCCAGCATTTT	CACGRYSNQPQHF
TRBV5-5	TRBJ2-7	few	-	TGTGCCAGCAGTCCCAAGGGAAGCTCCTACGAGCAGTACTTC	CASSPKGSSYEQYF
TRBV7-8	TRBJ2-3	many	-	TGTGCCAGCAGCTCCTATCCGGGACAAAAGGATTATACGCAGTATTTT	CASSSYPGQKDYTQYF
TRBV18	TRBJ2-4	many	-	TGTGCCAGCTCACCCCAGGGGCAGGCCAAAAACATTCAGTACTTC	CASSPQGQAKNIQYF
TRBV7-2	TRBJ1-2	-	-	TGTGCCAGCAGCTTAGATATAGGCAGGGCGAGTGACTACACCTTC	CASSLDIGRASDYTF
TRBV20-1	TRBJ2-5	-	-	TGCAGTGCTAAGGAAGGGGGAGACCTCCAAGAGACCCAGTACTTC	CSAKEGGDLQETQYF
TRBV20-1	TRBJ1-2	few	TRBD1	TGCAGTGCTCCCAAAGAGGGAGGGGGCAAGGTTAACTATGGCTACACCTTC	CSAPKEGGGKVNYGYTF
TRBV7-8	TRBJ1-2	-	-	TGTGCCAGCAGCTTCGGGACTCTACCATATGGCTACACCTTC	CASSFGTLPYGYTF
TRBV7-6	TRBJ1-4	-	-	TGTGCCAGCAGCACCCGGACGGACCCAACTAATGAAAAACTGTTTTTT	CASSTRTDPTNEKLFF
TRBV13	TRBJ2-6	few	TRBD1	TGTGCCAGCAGCTCATACAGGGGCGGGTTCTCTGGGGCCAACGTCCTGACTTTC	CASSSYRGGFSGANVLTF
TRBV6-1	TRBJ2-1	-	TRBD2	TGTGCCAGCAGTGAATGGGCTAGCGGAGACAATGAGCAGTTCTTC	CASSEWASGDNEQFF
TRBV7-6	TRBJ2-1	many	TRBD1	TGTGCCAGCAGCTCCCCTAACAGGGGAAGCTCCTACAATGAGCAGTTCTTC	CASSSPNRGSSYNEQFF
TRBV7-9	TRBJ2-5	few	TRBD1	TGTGCCAGCAGCCTGGAGACAGGGGGTATCGGGGAGACCCAGTACTTC	CASSLETGGIGETQYF
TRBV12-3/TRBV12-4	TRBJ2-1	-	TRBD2	TGTGCCAGCAGCCCGACTAGCTTGAATGAGCAGTTCTTC	CASSPTSLNEQFF
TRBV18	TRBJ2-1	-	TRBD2	TGTGCCAGCTCACCCTTAGCGGGGGAGGTGGATGAGCAGTTCTTC	CASSPLAGEVDEQFF
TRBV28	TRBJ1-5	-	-	TGTGCCAGCAGTTTATATGGGGCCTCCAATCAGCCCCAGCATTTT	CASSLYGASNQPQHF
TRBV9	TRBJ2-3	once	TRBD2	TGTGCCAGCAGCGTCTCCGGGGGGGCAAGCACAGATACGCAGTATTTT	CASSVSGGASTDTQYF
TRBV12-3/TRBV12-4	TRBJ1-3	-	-	TGTGCCAGCAGTTTTGGACCCTCCCGGGAGGCATTAGGAAACACCATATATTTT	CASSFGPSREALGNTIYF
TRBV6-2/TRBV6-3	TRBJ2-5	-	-	TGTGCCAGCAGTTACTCCTGGGTCCGACAAGAGACCCAGTACTTC	CASSYSWVRQETQYF
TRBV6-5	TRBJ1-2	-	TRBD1	TGTGCCAGCAGTCCCGGGACAGCTGCCTATGGCTACACCTTC	CASSPGTAAYGYTF
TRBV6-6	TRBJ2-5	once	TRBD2	TGTGCCAGCACCCGACTAGCGGGGTACCAAGAGACCCAGTACTTC	CASTRLAGYQETQYF
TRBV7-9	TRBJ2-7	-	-	TGTGCCAGCAGCACCCCCCGAGGGGCCTACGAGCAGTACTTC	CASSTPRGAYEQYF
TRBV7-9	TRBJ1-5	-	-	TGTGCCAGCAGCTACAGTCGGGTAGGCAATCAGCCCCAGCATTTT	CASSYSRVGNQPQHF
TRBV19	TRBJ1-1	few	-	TGTGCCAGTAGTATTCTACCCTTGAACACTGAAGCTTTCTTT	CASSILPLNTEAFF
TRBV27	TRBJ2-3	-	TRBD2	TGTGCCAGCAGTTTAGGGAACAGCGGGGGCCTCACAGATACGCAGTATTTT	CASSLGNSGGLTDTQYF